The clone carrying this T cell receptor beta chain was counted between two and nine times. The antigen remains unidentified. The read stops 3 residues short of the end of the CDR3; the missing end is completed from the germline J gene. Most patients and controls had Caucasian heritage. Equal genomic DNA amounts from CVID and control samples were sequenced. Measured with immunoSEQ multiplex PCR; TCRdb has only the in-frame clones, and not every one. The sample shows approximately 57,000 clones, none of them appearing just once. This specimen belongs to a study of T cell clonality in common variable immunodeficiency. Study outcomes and limitations: Reportedly, TCR beta sequences from common variable immunodeficiency showed fewer deletions and N-nucleotide insertions.

The V gene's germline CDR1 is KGHSH and CDR2 LQKENI. This CDR3 is 15 amino acids long. This receptor was taken from a person between 18 and 70 years old in good health. The V call is TRBV18, the J call TRBJ1-2; D gene uncertain. The sequenced sample was peripheral blood mononuclear cells. This chain's CDR3 is CASSPWIPRTDTYTF. CDR3 DNA (partial): TGTGCCAGCTCACCATGGATCCCACGCACAGATACC.